This is a list of T cell receptor beta chains from one sample in a study of cytomegalovirus exposure and HLA in healthy donors. The data were produced by immunoSEQ multiplex PCR, yet TCRdb's version contains in-frame clones alone and is incomplete. Seen here are about 160,000 clones, approximately 85% observed once, and the top ten hold more than 2%. The sample taken for sequencing was PBMCs. These receptors originate from a man between 18 and 29 years old in good health and CMV-seropositive. Both conserved end residues are part of each CDR3. The D gene is left open where the match is weak. Part of the rows lack a size; the others show once, few, many or a class for expanded clones.

V gene: TRBV4-2; J gene: TRBJ2-6; clone size: NA; D gene: NA; CDR3 DNA: TGTGCCAGCACGGAAGGGTTTGGGGGACTGGAGGCCAACGTCCTGACTTTC; CDR3 protein: CASTEGFGGLEANVLTF
V gene: TRBV27; J gene: TRBJ2-1; clone size: NA; D gene: TRBD1; CDR3 DNA: TGTGCCACGACGGCGACAGGGGCCTCCCCTTACTACAATGAGCAGTTCTTC; CDR3 protein: CATTATGASPYYNEQFF
V gene: TRBV25-1; J gene: TRBJ2-1; clone size: NA; D gene: NA; CDR3 DNA: TGTGCCAGCGAAGCGGACTCCTACAATGAGCAGTTCTTC; CDR3 protein: CASEADSYNEQFF
V gene: TRBV13; J gene: TRBJ2-4; clone size: NA; D gene: NA; CDR3 DNA: TGTGCCAGCAGCTTAAGATGGGCCCTAACCTTCTTACTAGCCAAAAACATTCAGTACTTC; CDR3 protein: CASSLRWALTFLLAKNIQYF
V gene: TRBV30; J gene: TRBJ2-1; clone size: NA; D gene: TRBD2; CDR3 DNA: TGTGCCTGGAGAAGACTAGCGGGGGGGAGCTCCTACAATGAGCAGTTCTTC; CDR3 protein: CAWRRLAGGSSYNEQFF
V gene: TRBV4-2; J gene: TRBJ1-4; clone size: NA; D gene: NA; CDR3 DNA: TGTGCCAGCAGCCAAGCAGGGGAAAGTAATGAAAAACTGTTTTTT; CDR3 protein: CASSQAGESNEKLFF
V gene: TRBV15; J gene: TRBJ2-7; clone size: NA; D gene: NA; CDR3 DNA: TGTGCCACCAGCAGAGATGGCAACTACGAGCAGTACTTC; CDR3 protein: CATSRDGNYEQYF
V gene: TRBV18; J gene: TRBJ2-1; clone size: NA; D gene: TRBD1; CDR3 DNA: TGTGCCAGCTCACCAGCCAGGGGGTACCAGAACAATGAGCAGTTCTTC; CDR3 protein: CASSPARGYQNNEQFF
V gene: TRBV19; J gene: TRBJ1-2; clone size: NA; D gene: TRBD1; CDR3 DNA: TGTGCCAGTAGTGTGGACAGGGAAGTAAACGGCTACACCTTC; CDR3 protein: CASSVDREVNGYTF
V gene: TRBV19; J gene: TRBJ2-4; clone size: once; D gene: TRBD2; CDR3 DNA: TGTGCCAGTAGTATGGGCGGGGGGCCCAAAAACATTCAGTACTTC; CDR3 protein: CASSMGGGPKNIQYF
V gene: TRBV2; J gene: TRBJ2-3; clone size: NA; D gene: NA; CDR3 DNA: TGTGCCAGCAGTGATTCGGGTCGAGTGCAGTATTTT; CDR3 protein: CASSDSGRVQYF
V gene: TRBV28; J gene: TRBJ1-5; clone size: NA; D gene: TRBD1; CDR3 DNA: TGTGCCAGCAGTTTAAGCAGGGGGAGGCAGCCCCAGCATTTT; CDR3 protein: CASSLSRGRQPQHF
V gene: TRBV7-8; J gene: TRBJ2-1; clone size: NA; D gene: TRBD1; CDR3 DNA: TGTGCCAGCAGTGCCAGACAGGGCCCCGATGAGCAGTTCTTC; CDR3 protein: CASSARQGPDEQFF
V gene: TRBV6-1; J gene: TRBJ2-5; clone size: NA; D gene: NA; CDR3 DNA: TGTGCCAGCAGTGCAACAGGGTCCCAAGAGACCCAGTACTTC; CDR3 protein: CASSATGSQETQYF
V gene: TRBV2; J gene: TRBJ2-2; clone size: NA; D gene: TRBD1; CDR3 DNA: TGTGCCAGCAGTGAGCAGGGGGCCACCGGGGAGCTGTTTTTT; CDR3 protein: CASSEQGATGELFF
V gene: TRBV5-1; J gene: TRBJ2-7; clone size: once; D gene: TRBD1; CDR3 DNA: TGCGCCAGCAGCCCCGGGACAGGCCCCTCCTACGAGCAGTACTTC; CDR3 protein: CASSPGTGPSYEQYF
V gene: TRBV5-5; J gene: TRBJ2-5; clone size: NA; D gene: TRBD2; CDR3 DNA: TGTGCCAGCAGCCCCCTGGGGGGGCAAGAGACCCAGTACTTC; CDR3 protein: CASSPLGGQETQYF